This T cell receptor beta chain was documented in a study of T cell responses to AZD1222 COVID-19 vaccine (dated by TCRdb to 2020 to 2022). As for the study more broadly: AZD1222 recipients given second doses at about 4 weeks or at about 12 weeks were pooled, since spike-specific TCR depth and breadth were not found to differ between the two schedules. A total of approximately 250 trial participants underwent TCR sequencing, of whom more than 200 had received two doses of AZD1222 and 26 had received two doses of the MenACWY control vaccine. Trial participants were enrolled by age into 18-55, 56-69 and 70-plus year subgroups, with roughly 160, 29 and 62 TCR-sequenced participants respectively.

This clone has just one count. Its cognate antigen has yet to be identified. Base-call qualities are not available, and no considerably larger clone is one nucleotide away. The CDR3 regions of human TCRbeta chains were analyzed by immunosequencing. On the study's bioinformatics: Repertoire TCRs were checked for matches against a reference library of SARS-CoV-2-specific TCRs that had been generated using the MIRA antigen-specificity platform. Breadth meant the fraction of unique TCRs that were SARS-CoV-2-associated, whereas depth meant the fraction of total T cells that were SARS-CoV-2-associated. Using the MIRA data, every spike-specific TCR was mapped to the spike region that the TCR reacted to and assigned to either a CD4 or a CD8 class. Log10-transformed breadth and depth values were compared by one-way ANOVA with Sidak's multiple comparisons tests. In its TCRdb copy, this immuneACCESS table keeps in-frame sequences only and misses some clones. Where compared with another copy, unresolved V genes explain less than half of these, and the others have no known cause. That table is the source of V, J and clone size, and D and trimming were worked out from the DNA. This sample holds 100,000 or so clones; 88% were observed only once. The top ten clones comprise around 9.1% of the sample.

The CDR3 holds 12 amino acids from the cysteine to the phenylalanine. Of all the DNA, just the CDR3 is kept, 36 bases in frame from base 1. Reading the germline V gene (reference sequence) gives CDR1 MNHEY and CDR2 SMNVEV. Between the V and J ends, shortened by 5 bases and 8 bases respectively, the junction contains 13 bases. Beyond this particular receptor, the publication reports: The 56-69-year group was small, and its depth increase did not reach significance, likely because of low power. CD4 TCRs associated with the vaccine covered the entire spike protein, and the dominant responses were in regions 160-218 and 743-854. Epitopes outside the regions mutated in the B.1.351 and B.1.1.7 variants were reportedly recognized by nearly half of the unique spike-specific TCRs. Only six AZD1222 recipients were SARS-CoV-2 seropositive at baseline, limiting conclusions about previously exposed vaccinees. Because no day 14 peak-response samples were available, the repertoires could be characterized only after the peak T cell response. After two AZD1222 doses, spike-specific TCR breadth and depth were significantly higher than at day 0 and than in MenACWY recipients. Most participants were white British and females outnumbered males, and the authors suggested that clonal diversity may have been underestimated.

This specimen's time point label, interpreted: baseline before first vaccination. Vaccinee samples were obtained from the UK trials COV001 and COV002, which included a single-blind randomized controlled phase 2/3 trial of AZD1222 (ChAdOx1 nCoV-19) in healthy adults. For TCRbeta chain sequencing, PBMC samples from trial participants were taken at day 0 and at day 28 after the second dose. The chain uses TRBV27 and TRBJ2-7, and perhaps TRBD2 as D gene, on 6 matching bases. The input for sequencing was peripheral blood, taken on day 0 of AZD1222 vaccination. This TCR was sampled from an adult in good health. For the CDR3, the sequence is CASSPQAGKQYF. The nucleotides are TGTGCCAGCAGTCCCCAGGCGGGAAAGCAGTACTTC.